This T cell receptor beta chain was sequenced for a study of cytomegalovirus exposure and HLA in healthy donors. Whole-study context: There were a few hundred genotyped donors. Of these, 81% fell in the genetic ancestry cluster associated with self-reported Caucasian donors. The study, taken as a whole, reports: Trimming of TCR beta V- and J-genes showed a link, identified in a later analysis, to a missense DCLRE1C variant.

Both 60 Vbeta primers and 13 Jbeta primers went into the PCR. TCRdb's table, derived via immunoSEQ multiplex PCR, lists solely in-frame clones and lacks some. The table has 100,000 to 150,000 clones, around four fifths seen once. The CDR3 spans 18 residues. V gave up 8 bases and J gave up 2 bases, with 25 bases separating them. Per the germline V gene, CDR1 is MNHEY and CDR2 is SMNVEV (reference sequence). Notes on this clone: Its antigen is still unknown.

The chain employs TRBV27 and TRBJ1-5; possible D gene TRBD1, 5 bases. The sequence was obtained from a boy between 10 and 17 years old in good health and CMV-seronegative. Sequencing was done on a sample of PBMCs. CDR3 nucleotides: TGTGCCAGCGATCCCCATGGCGGGACGCCTCGGGGCAATCAGCCCCAGCATTTT. Translation gives CASDPHGGTPRGNQPQHF.